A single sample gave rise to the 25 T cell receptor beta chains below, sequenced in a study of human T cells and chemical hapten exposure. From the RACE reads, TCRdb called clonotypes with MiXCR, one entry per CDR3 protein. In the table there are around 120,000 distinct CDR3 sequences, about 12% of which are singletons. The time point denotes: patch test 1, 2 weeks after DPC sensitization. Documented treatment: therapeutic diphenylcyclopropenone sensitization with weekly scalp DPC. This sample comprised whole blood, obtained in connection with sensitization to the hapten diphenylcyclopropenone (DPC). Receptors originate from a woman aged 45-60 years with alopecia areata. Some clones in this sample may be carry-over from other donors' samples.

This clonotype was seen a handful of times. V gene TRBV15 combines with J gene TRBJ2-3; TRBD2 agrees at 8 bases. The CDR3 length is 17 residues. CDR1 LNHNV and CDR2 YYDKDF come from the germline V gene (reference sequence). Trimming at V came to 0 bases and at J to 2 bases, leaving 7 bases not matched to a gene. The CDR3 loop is CATSRDRVAGNTDTQYF. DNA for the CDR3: TGTGCCACCAGCAGAGACAGGGTAGCGGGAAACACAGATACGCAGTATTTT.

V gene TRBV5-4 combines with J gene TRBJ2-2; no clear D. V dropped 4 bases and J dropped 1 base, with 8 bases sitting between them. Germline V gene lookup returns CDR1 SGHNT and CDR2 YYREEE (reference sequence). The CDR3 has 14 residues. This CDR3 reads CASSSPENTGELFF. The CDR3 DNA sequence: TGTGCCAGCAGCAGTCCAGAGAACACCGGGGAGCTGTTTTTT.

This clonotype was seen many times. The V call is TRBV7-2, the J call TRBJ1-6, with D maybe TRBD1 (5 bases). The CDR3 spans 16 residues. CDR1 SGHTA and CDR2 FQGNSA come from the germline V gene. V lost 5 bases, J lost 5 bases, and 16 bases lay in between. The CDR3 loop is CASSPHGTLDNSPLHF. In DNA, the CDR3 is TGTGCCAGCAGCCCCCACGGGACTCTGGATAATTCACCCCTCCACTTT.

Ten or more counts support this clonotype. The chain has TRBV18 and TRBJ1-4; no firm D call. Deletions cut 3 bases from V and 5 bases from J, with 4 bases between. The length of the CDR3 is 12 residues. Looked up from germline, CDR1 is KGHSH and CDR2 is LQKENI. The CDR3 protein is CASSPVNEKLFF. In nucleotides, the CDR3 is TGTGCCAGCTCACCGGTAAATGAAAAACTGTTTTTT.

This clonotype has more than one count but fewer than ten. The CDR3 region has the DNA TGTGCCAGCAGCCAGGAGACAGGGGCTGGGAGGACTAATGAAAAACTGTTTTTT. This sequence encodes CASSQETGAGRTNEKLFF. This chain uses TRBV4-2 with TRBJ1-4, with 8 bases aligning to TRBD1. Unmatched junction bases numbered 11, after V lost 3 bases and J lost 2 bases. The length of the CDR3 is 18 residues. Looked up from germline, CDR1 is LGHNA and CDR2 is YNFKEQ.

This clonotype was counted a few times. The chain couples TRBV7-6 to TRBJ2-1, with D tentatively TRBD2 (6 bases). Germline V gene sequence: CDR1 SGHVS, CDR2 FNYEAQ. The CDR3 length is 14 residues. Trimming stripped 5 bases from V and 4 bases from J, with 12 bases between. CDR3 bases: TGTGCCAGCAGCCCCCCCGGAGGGTACAATGAGCAGTTCTTC. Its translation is CASSPPGGYNEQFF.

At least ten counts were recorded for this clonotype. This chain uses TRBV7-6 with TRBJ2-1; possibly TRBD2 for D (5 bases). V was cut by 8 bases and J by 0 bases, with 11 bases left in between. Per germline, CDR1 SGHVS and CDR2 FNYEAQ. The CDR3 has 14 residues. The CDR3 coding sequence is TGTGCCAGCGGACTTGAGAGCTCCTACAATGAGCAGTTCTTC. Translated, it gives CASGLESSYNEQFF.

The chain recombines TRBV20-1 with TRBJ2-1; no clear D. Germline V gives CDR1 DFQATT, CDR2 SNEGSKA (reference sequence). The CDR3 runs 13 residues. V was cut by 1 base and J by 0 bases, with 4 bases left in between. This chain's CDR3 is CSARASSYNEQFF. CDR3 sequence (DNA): TGCAGTGCTAGAGCTAGCTCCTACAATGAGCAGTTCTTC.

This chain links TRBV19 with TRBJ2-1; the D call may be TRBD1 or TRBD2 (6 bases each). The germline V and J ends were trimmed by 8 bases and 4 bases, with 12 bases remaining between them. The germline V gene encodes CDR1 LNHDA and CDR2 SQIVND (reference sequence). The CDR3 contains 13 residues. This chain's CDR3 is CASGGLGYNEQFF. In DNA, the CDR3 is TGTGCCAGTGGGGGGCTCGGTTACAATGAGCAGTTCTTC.

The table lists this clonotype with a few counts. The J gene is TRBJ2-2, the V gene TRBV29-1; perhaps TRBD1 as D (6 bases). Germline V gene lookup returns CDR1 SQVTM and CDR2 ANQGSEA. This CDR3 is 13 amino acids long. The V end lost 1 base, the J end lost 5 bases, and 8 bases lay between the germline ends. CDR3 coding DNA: TGCAGCGTTGAAGGGACAGCTACCGGGGAGCTGTTTTTT. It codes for CSVEGTATGELFF.

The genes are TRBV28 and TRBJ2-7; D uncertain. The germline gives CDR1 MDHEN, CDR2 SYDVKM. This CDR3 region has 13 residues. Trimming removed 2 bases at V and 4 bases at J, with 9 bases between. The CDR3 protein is CASSLSLRYEQYF. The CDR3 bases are TGTGCCAGCAGTTTAAGTCTTAGATACGAGCAGTACTTC.

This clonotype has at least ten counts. The CDR3 DNA sequence: TGTGCCATCAGTGAGGATAGACTAGCGGGGGGGATCGGCATTCAGTACTTC. Translated, it gives CAISEDRLAGGIGIQYF. V gene TRBV10-3 combines with J gene TRBJ2-4; 14 bases fit TRBD2. The CDR3 runs 17 residues. From germline, CDR1 is ENHRY and CDR2 SYGVKD. V shed 2 bases, J shed 9 bases, and the junction held 9 bases outside the gene matches.

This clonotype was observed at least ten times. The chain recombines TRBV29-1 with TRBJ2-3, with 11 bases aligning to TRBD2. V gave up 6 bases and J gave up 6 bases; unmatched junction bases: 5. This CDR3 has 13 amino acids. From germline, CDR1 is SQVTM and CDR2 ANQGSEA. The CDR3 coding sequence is TGCAGCGTAATTAGCGGGGGGGTCGATACGCAGTATTTT. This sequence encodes CSVISGGVDTQYF.

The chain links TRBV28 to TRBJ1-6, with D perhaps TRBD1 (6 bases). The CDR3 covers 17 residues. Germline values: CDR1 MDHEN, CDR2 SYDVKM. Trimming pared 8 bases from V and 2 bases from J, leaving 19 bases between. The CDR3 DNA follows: TGTGCCAGCGGCAAAGGGGGGGCAACGACCTATAATTCACCCCTCCACTTT. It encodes CASGKGGATTYNSPLHF.

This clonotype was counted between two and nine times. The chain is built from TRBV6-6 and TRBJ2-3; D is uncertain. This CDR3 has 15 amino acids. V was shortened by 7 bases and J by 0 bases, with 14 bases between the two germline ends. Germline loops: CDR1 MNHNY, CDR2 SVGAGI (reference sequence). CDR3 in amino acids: CASTLDGPSTDTQYF. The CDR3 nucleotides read TGTGCCAGCACCCTAGACGGGCCTAGCACAGATACGCAGTATTTT.

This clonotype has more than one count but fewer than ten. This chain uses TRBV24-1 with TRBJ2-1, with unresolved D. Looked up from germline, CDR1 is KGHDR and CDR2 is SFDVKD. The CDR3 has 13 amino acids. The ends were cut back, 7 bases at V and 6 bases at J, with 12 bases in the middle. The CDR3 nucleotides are TGTGCCACCAGGCCCGGAGTCGCCAATGAGCAGTTCTTC. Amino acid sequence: CATRPGVANEQFF.

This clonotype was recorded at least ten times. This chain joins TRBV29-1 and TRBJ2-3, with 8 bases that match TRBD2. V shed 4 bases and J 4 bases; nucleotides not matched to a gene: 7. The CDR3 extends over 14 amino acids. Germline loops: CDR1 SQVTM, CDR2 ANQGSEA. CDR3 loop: CSVGWTSNPDTQYF. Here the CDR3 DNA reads TGCAGCGTTGGATGGACTAGCAACCCAGATACGCAGTATTTT.

The CDR3 spells CASSPKTSETYEQYF. CDR3 DNA sequence: TGTGCCAGCTCACCTAAGACTAGCGAGACCTACGAGCAGTACTTC. V usage is TRBV18 and J usage is TRBJ2-7; 8 bases line up with TRBD2. Germline trimming cut 3 bases from V and 2 bases from J; bases unmatched to any gene: 6. There are 15 residues in the CDR3. Germline V gives CDR1 KGHSH, CDR2 LQKENI.

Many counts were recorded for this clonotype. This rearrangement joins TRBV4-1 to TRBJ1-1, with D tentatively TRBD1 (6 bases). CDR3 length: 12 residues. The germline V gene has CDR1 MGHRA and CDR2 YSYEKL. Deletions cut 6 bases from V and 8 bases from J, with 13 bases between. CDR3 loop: CASRAGTREAFF. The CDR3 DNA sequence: TGCGCCAGCAGAGCCGGGACAAGAGAAGCTTTCTTT.

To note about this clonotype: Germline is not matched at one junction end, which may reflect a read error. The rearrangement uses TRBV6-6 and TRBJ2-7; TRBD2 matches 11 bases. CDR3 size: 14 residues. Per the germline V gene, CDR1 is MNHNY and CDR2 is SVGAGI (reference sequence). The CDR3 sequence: CATSYGLAGYEQYF. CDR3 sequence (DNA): TGTGCCACCAGTTATGGACTAGCGGGTTACGAGCAGTACTTC.

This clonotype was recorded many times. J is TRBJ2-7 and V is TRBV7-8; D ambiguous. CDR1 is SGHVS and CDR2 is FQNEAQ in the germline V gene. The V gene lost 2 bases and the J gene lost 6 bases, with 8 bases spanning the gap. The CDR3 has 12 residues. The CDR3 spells CASSLSSREQYF. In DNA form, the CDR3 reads TGTGCCAGCAGCTTAAGTTCTCGCGAGCAGTACTTC. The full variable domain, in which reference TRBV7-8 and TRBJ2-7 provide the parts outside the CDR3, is GAGVSQSPRYKVAKRGQDVALRCDPISGHVSLFWYQQALGQGPEFLTYFQNEAQLDKSGLPSDRFFAERPEGSVSTLKIQRTQQEDSAVYLCASSLSSREQYFGPGTRLTVT.

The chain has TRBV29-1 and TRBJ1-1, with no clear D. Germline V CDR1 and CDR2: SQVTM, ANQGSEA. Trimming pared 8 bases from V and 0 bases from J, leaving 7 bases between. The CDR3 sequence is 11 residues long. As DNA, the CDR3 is TGCAGCTCCTCAATGAACACTGAAGCTTTCTTT. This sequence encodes CSSSMNTEAFF.

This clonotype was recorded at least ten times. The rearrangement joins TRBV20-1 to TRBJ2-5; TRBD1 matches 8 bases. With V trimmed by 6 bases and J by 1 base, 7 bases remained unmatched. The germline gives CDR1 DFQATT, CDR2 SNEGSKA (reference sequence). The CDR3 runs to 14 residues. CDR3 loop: CSAHDRGAQETQYF. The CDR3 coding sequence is TGCAGTGCCCACGACAGGGGCGCCCAAGAGACCCAGTACTTC.

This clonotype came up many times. This chain's CDR3 is CASSVTSGRGVEQFF. CDR3 in DNA: TGTGCCAGCAGCGTGACTAGCGGGAGGGGAGTCGAGCAGTTCTTC. This chain uses TRBV7-2 with TRBJ2-1, with 14 bases fitting TRBD2. Germline V lookup: CDR1 SGHTA, CDR2 FQGNSA. Trimming removed 5 bases from V and 10 bases from J; junction bases left unmatched: 7. The CDR3 is made up of 15 amino acids.

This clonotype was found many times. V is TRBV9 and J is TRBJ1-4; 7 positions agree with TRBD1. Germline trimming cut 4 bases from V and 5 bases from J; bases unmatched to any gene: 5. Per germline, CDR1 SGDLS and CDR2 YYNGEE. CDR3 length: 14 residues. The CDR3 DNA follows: TGTGCCAGCAGCCTGGGGACAGCCAATGAAAAACTGTTTTTT. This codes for CASSLGTANEKLFF.